This TCR beta chain was identified during a study of identical twins. On this clonotype itself: Antigen specificity is unknown.

Whole-study results and caveats: Conclusions were drawn cross-sectionally by statistical analysis, without following the same donors.

There are 12 residues in the CDR3. Germline assignment: CDR1 MNHEY and CDR2 SMNVEV (reference sequence). Germline trimming cut 3 bases from V and 8 bases from J; bases unmatched to any gene: 0. There were only healthy Caucasians among the donors. The cDNA had a unique molecular identifier and a template-switch universal primer site. Each CDR3 protein gets one entry after TCRdb re-called the 5' RACE reads with MiXCR. The sample consists of 250,000 or so distinct CDR3 sequences, about 8% of them appearing once. These records were also assigned to another study, of yellow fever vaccine responses in identical twins.

The sample consisted of CD8+ T cells sorted from blood. The TCR comes from a woman aged 18-29 years in good health. The V and J genes are TRBV27 and TRBJ1-2, with TRBD1 matching over 10 bases. Here the CDR3 reads CASSLTGGGYTF. CDR3 DNA sequence: TGTGCCAGCAGTTTGACAGGGGGCGGCTACACCTTC.